These T cell receptor beta chains were read from a single sample in a study of blood T cell repertoires in COVID-19. The method was immunoSEQ multiplex PCR; TCRdb's version includes in-frame clones alone and lacks a portion of them. In the table there are around 100,000 clones, around 90% of which are singletons. The specimen was peripheral blood. The receptors shown here come from a man younger than 35 with COVID-19, enrolled during active disease. Both conserved end residues are part of each CDR3. Each record gives: V gene, D gene, J gene, clone size, CDR3 DNA, CDR3 protein. D genes are given only for firm matches. The listing skips clone size in some rows; elsewhere it reads once, few, many or a size class.

>TRBV9|NA|TRBJ2-7|NA
TGTGCCAGCAGCGTAGCCCCTAGCTACTCCTACGAGCAGTACTTC
CASSVAPSYSYEQYF
>TRBV30|TRBD1|TRBJ1-6|NA
TGTGCCTGGATGAGGGGGCTTTCGTCCTCGTATAATTCACCCCTCCACTTT
CAWMRGLSSSYNSPLHF
>TRBV5-6|TRBD1|TRBJ2-1|NA
TGTGCCAGCAGCTTGGTGGTTCAGGGGGCCAATGAGCAGTTCTTC
CASSLVVQGANEQFF
>TRBV24-1|TRBD1|TRBJ2-1|few
TGTGCCACCAGTGATTTGACCACAGGGGGCAATGAGCAGTTCTTC
CATSDLTTGGNEQFF
>TRBV7-9|NA|TRBJ2-1|once
TGTGCCAGCAGCTTAGCCCGGGACATAAATGAGCAGTTCTTC
CASSLARDINEQFF
>TRBV28|NA|TRBJ1-2|NA
TGTGCCAGCAGTTTCGGGGTTGGCTACACCTTC
CASSFGVGYTF
>TRBV28|TRBD1|TRBJ2-3|NA
TGTGCCAGCAGTACCGGGACAGGGGGCGCCGCAGATACGCAGTATTTT
CASSTGTGGAADTQYF
>TRBV28|NA|TRBJ1-2|NA
TGTGCCAGCAGTTTAGGGGGGATGGAGGGCTATGGCTACACCTTC
CASSLGGMEGYGYTF
>TRBV7-2|NA|TRBJ2-7|NA
TGTGCCAGCAGCTTATTTTCAGCGGGCCGATTCTCCTACGAGCAGTACTTC
CASSLFSAGRFSYEQYF
>TRBV27|TRBD2|TRBJ2-7|NA
TGTGCCAGCAGGGGGACTAGCGGGAGAAAGCAGTACTTC
CASRGTSGRKQYF
>TRBV7-3|TRBD2|TRBJ2-1|NA
TGTGCCAGCAGCTTAAGGGGGGCTAGCGGGAGCCTTTACAATGAGCAGTTCTTC
CASSLRGASGSLYNEQFF
>TRBV12-3/TRBV12-4|NA|TRBJ2-1|once
TGTGCCAGCAGTCCCCGCGGTTACAATGAGCAGTTCTTC
CASSPRGYNEQFF